This TCR beta chain emerged from a study of type 1 regulatory T cells (dated by TCRdb to about 2021). For the wider study: An in vitro protocol by which a Tr1-enriched, alloantigen-specific CD4 T cell product named T-allo10 was generated was characterized in the study. T-allo10 was being tested clinically in patients with hematological malignancies who were undergoing allogeneic hematopoietic stem cell transplantation.

The CDR3 has 16 amino acids, counting the end cysteine and phenylalanine. Only the CDR3 region is kept as DNA, spanning 48 bases read in frame from base 1. Germline trimming amounts to 7 bases on V and 1 base on J, with 11 as the count of junction bases outside the gene matches. The germline V gene (reference sequence) specifies PRHDT as CDR1 and FYEKMQ as CDR2. As to this clonotype: Its antigen remains unidentified. No base quality information exists; no much larger clone differs at one position.

The run used an Illumina MiSeq. The public reads were quality trimmed at Q25 with fastp and then assembled into clones with MiXCR by TCRdb, keeping productive beta chains. Here each entry gathers all rows of one CDR3 protein and keeps the most common genes and DNA. Recorded for this sample are around 19,000 distinct CDR3 sequences; more than 8.5% of them occurred a single time. The ten biggest clones cover 2.8% of the sample. Sequencing was carried out using CD4+ T cells, either the whole sample or a sorted fraction (not recorded which). This TCR came from a human donor in good health. The rearranged segments are TRBV13 and TRBJ1-1, with TRBD1 matching 8 junction bases. For the CDR3, the sequence is CASNPRQGRGNTEAFF. The bases read TGTGCCAGCAACCCCAGACAGGGGCGAGGGAACACTGAAGCTTTCTTT.